The rows below give T cell receptor beta chains drawn from one sample of a study of cytomegalovirus exposure and HLA in healthy donors. The repertoire was sequenced with immunoSEQ multiplex PCR; TCRdb's copy has only in-frame clones and lacks some. Here the sample spans 130,000 or so clones, about 74% being singletons. The source material was PBMCs. Every receptor here comes from a man between 35 and 55 years old in good health and CMV-seropositive. The CDR3 runs from the conserved cysteine through the conserved F or W. A D gene is named only where the DNA matches it firmly. The size of a clone is reported for some rows only, either as once, few or many, or as a class for expanded clones.

cdr3_length,d_call,v_call,j_call,clone_size,cdr3_aa,cdr3_nt
13,TRBD2,TRBV18,TRBJ2-1,-,CASSPGLDNEQFF,TGTGCCAGCTCACCGGGACTAGACAATGAGCAGTTCTTC
15,-,TRBV19,TRBJ2-1,-,CASSIGRGARDEQFF,TGTGCCAGTAGTATAGGTCGGGGAGCGAGGGATGAGCAGTTCTTC
15,TRBD2,TRBV4-2,TRBJ2-7,-,CASSQVSAGAYEQYF,TGTGCCAGCAGCCAAGTATCAGCGGGGGCCTACGAGCAGTACTTC
13,-,TRBV4-1,TRBJ2-2,-,CASSLVAKRELFF,TGCGCCAGCAGCCTAGTAGCAAAGCGGGAGCTGTTTTTT
14,-,TRBV5-1,TRBJ1-1,-,CASSLGQMNTEAFF,TGCGCCAGCAGCTTGGGACAAATGAACACTGAAGCTTTCTTT
15,-,TRBV6-1,TRBJ2-7,once,CASSINNRVLYEQYF,TGTGCCAGCAGTATAAATAATCGGGTTCTCTACGAGCAGTACTTC
14,TRBD1,TRBV2,TRBJ1-2,few,CASSEDRDVSGYTF,TGTGCCAGCAGTGAGGACAGGGATGTATCTGGCTACACCTTC
14,TRBD1,TRBV5-1,TRBJ2-3,-,CASSFSDRSDTQYF,TGCGCCAGCAGCTTCTCGGACAGGTCAGATACGCAGTATTTT
14,TRBD1,TRBV28,TRBJ1-3,-,CASSKGAPRNTIYF,TGTGCCAGCAGTAAGGGGGCACCAAGAAACACCATATATTTT
12,-,TRBV28,TRBJ2-7,-,CASSLSAGEQYF,TGTGCCAGCAGTTTATCGGCGGGAGAGCAGTACTTC
13,-,TRBV7-8,TRBJ1-1,-,CASSRPGDTEAFF,TGTGCCAGCAGCCGCCCGGGGGATACTGAAGCTTTCTTT
16,-,TRBV11-2,TRBJ2-1,few,CASSLDPTININQQFF,TGTGCCAGCAGCTTAGACCCGACAATCAATATCAATCAGCAGTTCTTC
16,-,TRBV5-5,TRBJ2-7,-,CASSLLVASRTLEQYF,TGTGCCAGCAGCTTGTTAGTTGCTAGCCGCACTCTCGAGCAGTACTTC
15,-,TRBV6-6,TRBJ1-1,-,CASSGRAGMNTEAFF,TGTGCCAGCAGTGGGAGGGCAGGAATGAACACTGAAGCTTTCTTT
17,TRBD2,TRBV4-1,TRBJ2-1,-,CASSDFGSGRALNEQFF,TGCGCCAGCAGCGACTTTGGGTCCGGGAGGGCCCTGAATGAGCAGTTCTTC
15,TRBD2,TRBV6-5,TRBJ2-5,-,CASKLLATTQETQYF,TGTGCCAGCAAATTACTAGCGACCACCCAAGAGACCCAGTACTTC
13,-,TRBV10-2,TRBJ2-1,-,CASSDGRSHEQFF,TGCGCCAGCAGTGATGGCAGATCCCATGAGCAGTTCTTC
13,-,TRBV19,TRBJ1-1,few,CASSLSGNTEAFF,TGTGCCAGTAGCCTCTCAGGAAACACTGAAGCTTTCTTT
16,-,TRBV7-8,TRBJ1-1,-,CASSLGSGQRNTEAFF,TGTGCCAGCAGCTTAGGCTCGGGACAACGAAACACTGAAGCTTTCTTT
16,TRBD1,TRBV15,TRBJ2-5,-,CATSTSRGTASETQYF,TGTGCCACCAGCACCTCCCGTGGGACAGCTTCCGAGACCCAGTACTTC
15,-,TRBV7-2,TRBJ2-2,few,CASSRDTKNTGELFF,TGTGCCAGCAGCAGGGACACCAAAAACACCGGGGAGCTGTTTTTT
15,-,TRBV9,TRBJ1-3,-,CASSGDLGSGNTIYF,TGTGCCAGCAGCGGGGACTTAGGGTCGGGAAACACCATATATTTT